This T cell receptor beta chain is drawn from a study of PD-1 blockade in classical Hodgkin lymphoma. Study-wide points: The authors excluded patients who started nivolumab under 1 year after ASCT. Diversity in CD4+ TCRs, unlike that measured in CD8+ TCRs, had risen significantly by C4D1. Baseline TCR diversity was reportedly lower in newly diagnosed patients than healthy donors. Those achieving complete response showed baseline diversity like newly diagnosed patients.

Each of the patients experienced relapse following autologous stem cell transplantation, and their brentuximab vedotin exposure differed. After thawing, PBMCs were subjected to magnetic negative selection to isolate CD8+ T cells. A remark on this clone: The antigen is undetermined.

Measured with immunoSEQ multiplex PCR; TCRdb has only the in-frame clones, and not every one. The table has a few thousand clones, just under 75% seen once. The TCR was taken from a human donor with classical Hodgkin lymphoma. The sample consisted of CD8+ T cells from blood, taken at baseline.

This CDR3 reads CASSQDSADTQYF. In DNA, the CDR3 is TGCGCCAGCAGCCAAGATTCCGCAGATACGCAGTATTTT. This chain joins TRBV4-3 and TRBJ2-3; no clear D. The germline gives CDR1 LGHNA, CDR2 YSLEER. The length of the CDR3 is 13 residues. The V and J ends lost 0 bases and 4 bases respectively, with 5 bases between them.